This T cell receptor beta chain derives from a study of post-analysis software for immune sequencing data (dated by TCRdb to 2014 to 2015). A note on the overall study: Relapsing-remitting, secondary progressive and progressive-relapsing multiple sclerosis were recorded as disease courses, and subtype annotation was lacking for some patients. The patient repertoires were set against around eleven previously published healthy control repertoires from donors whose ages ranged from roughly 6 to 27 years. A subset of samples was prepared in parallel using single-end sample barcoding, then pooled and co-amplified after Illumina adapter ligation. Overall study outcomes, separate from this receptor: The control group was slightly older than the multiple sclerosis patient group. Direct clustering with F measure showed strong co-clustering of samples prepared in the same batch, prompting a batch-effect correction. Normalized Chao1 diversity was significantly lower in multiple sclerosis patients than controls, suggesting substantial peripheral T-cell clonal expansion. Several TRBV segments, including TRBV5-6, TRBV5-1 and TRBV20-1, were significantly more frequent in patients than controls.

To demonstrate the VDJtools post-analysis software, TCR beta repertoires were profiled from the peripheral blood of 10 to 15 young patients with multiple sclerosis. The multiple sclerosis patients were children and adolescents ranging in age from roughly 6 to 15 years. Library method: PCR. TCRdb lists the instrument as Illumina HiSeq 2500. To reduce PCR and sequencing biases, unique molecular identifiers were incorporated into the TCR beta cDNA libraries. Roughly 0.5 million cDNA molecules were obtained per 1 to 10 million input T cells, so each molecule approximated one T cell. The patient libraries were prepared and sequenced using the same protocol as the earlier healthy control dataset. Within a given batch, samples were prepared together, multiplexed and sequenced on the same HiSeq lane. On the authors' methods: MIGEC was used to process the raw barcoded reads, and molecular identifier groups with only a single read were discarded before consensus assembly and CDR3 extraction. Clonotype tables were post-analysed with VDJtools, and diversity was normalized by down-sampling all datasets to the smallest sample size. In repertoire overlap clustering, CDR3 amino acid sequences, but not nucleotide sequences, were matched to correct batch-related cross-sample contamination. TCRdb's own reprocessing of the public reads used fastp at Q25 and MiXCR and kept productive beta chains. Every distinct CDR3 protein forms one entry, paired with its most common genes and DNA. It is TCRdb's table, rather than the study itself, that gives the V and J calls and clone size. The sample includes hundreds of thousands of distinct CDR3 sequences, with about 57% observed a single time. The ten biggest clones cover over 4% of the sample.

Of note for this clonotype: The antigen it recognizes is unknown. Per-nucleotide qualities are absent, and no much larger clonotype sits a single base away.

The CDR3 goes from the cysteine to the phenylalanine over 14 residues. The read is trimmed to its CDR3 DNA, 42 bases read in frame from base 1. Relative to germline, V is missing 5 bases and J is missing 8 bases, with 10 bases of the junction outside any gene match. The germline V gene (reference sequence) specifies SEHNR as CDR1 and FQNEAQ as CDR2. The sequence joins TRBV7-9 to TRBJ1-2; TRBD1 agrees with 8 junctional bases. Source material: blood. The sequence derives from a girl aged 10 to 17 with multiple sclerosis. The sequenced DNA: TGTGCCAGCAGCGGGGACGACAGGGGAGCCGGCTACACCTTC. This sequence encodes CASSGDDRGAGYTF.